This T cell receptor beta chain appears in the sequencing data of a study of T-cell memory formation after mild COVID-19. Study outcomes and limitations: Within pre-infection memory, some responding clones were found, suggesting cross-reactive memory joined.

A note on this clonotype: Its antigen is unidentified.

Germline assignment: CDR1 DFQATT and CDR2 SNEGSKA (reference sequence). The CDR3 runs 12 residues. V lost 6 bases, J lost 1 base, and 9 bases lay in between. 5'RACE primed from the constant segment yielded TCR alpha and TCR beta cDNA libraries bearing sample barcodes and UMIs. Using its own MiXCR run on the 5' RACE reads, TCRdb lists one record per CDR3 protein. Among some 120,000 distinct CDR3 sequences listed, about a sixth were seen once. J is TRBJ1-2 and V is TRBV20-1; the D is unclear. Sequencing was done on a sample of PBMCs or a T cell subset sorted from them (not recorded which). The TCR sequence derives from a man aged 18 to 29 who had mild COVID-19 (a few samples of this study predate the infection). Cell type and time point are not known. The DNA of the CDR3 is TGCAGTGCCTACGACGGTAACTATGGCTACACCTTC. Its translation: CSAYDGNYGYTF.